The source of this T cell receptor beta chain is a study of T-cell memory formation after mild COVID-19. With 5 bases removed from V and 1 base from J, the gap between germline ends came to 13 bases. Germline V gene lookup returns CDR1 SQVTM and CDR2 ANQGSEA. The length of the CDR3 is 14 residues. TCRdb processed the 5' RACE reads anew with MiXCR; each CDR3 protein has one entry. The sample shows around 250,000 distinct CDR3 sequences, 15% to 20% of them seen only once. The chain recombines TRBV29-1 with TRBJ2-3, with D tentatively TRBD1 (5 bases). The sequence was collected from a man aged 18-30 years who had mild COVID-19 (a few samples of this study predate the infection). Cell type and time point are not known. Sequenced: PBMCs or a T cell subset sorted from them (not recorded which). This CDR3 reads CSVWQGLGTDTQYF. CDR3 in DNA: TGCAGCGTTTGGCAGGGTCTGGGCACAGATACGCAGTATTTT.